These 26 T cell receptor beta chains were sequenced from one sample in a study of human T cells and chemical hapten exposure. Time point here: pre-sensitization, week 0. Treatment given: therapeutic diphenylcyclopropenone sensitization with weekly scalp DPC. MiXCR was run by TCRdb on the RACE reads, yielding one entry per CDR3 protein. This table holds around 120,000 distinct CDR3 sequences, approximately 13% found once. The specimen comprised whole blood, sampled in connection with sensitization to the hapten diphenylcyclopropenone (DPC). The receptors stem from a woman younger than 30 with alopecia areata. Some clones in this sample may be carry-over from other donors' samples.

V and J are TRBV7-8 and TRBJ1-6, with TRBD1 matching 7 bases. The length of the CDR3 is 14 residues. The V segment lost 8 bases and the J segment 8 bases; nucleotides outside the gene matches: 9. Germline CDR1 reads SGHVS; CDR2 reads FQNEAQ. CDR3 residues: CASGPGRGYSPLHF. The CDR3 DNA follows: TGTGCCAGCGGGCCCGGCAGGGGGTATTCACCCCTCCACTTT.

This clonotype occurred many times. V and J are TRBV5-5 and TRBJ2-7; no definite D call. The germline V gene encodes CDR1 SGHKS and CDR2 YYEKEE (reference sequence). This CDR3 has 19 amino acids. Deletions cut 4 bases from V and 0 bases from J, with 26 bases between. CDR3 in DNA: TGTGCCAGCAGCCGAAAAGGTTCCCTCCCCGGCGCAAGCTCCTACGAGCAGTACTTC. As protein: CASSRKGSLPGASSYEQYF. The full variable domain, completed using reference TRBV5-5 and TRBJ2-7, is DAGVTQSPTHLIKTRGQQVTLRCSPISGHKSVSWYQQVLGQGPQFIFQYYEKEERGRGNFPDRFSARQFPNYSSELNVNALLLGDSALYLCASSRKGSLPGASSYEQYFGPGTRLTVT.

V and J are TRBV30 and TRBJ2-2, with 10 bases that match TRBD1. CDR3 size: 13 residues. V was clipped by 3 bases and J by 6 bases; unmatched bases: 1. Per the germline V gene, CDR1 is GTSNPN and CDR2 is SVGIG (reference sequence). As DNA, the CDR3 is TGTGCCTGGAGAGGGACAGGGGCCGGGGAGCTGTTTTTT. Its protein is CAWRGTGAGELFF.

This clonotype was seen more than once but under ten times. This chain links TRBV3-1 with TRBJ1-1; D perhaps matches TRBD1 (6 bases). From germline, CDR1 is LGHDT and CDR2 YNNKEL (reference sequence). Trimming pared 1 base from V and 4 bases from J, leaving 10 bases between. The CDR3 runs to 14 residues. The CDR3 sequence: CASSQVRGVTEAFF. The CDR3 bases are TGTGCCAGCAGCCAAGTAAGGGGGGTCACTGAAGCTTTCTTT.

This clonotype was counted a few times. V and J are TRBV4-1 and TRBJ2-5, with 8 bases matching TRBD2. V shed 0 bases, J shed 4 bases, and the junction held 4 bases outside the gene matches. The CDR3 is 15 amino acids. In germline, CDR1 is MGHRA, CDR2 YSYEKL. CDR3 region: CASSQDLAGGETQYF. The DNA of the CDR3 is TGCGCCAGCAGCCAAGATTTGGCGGGGGGAGAGACCCAGTACTTC.

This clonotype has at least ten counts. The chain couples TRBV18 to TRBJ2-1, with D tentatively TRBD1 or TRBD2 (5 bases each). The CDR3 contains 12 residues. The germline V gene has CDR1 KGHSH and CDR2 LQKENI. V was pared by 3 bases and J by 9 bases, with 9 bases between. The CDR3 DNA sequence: TGTGCCAGCTCACCCCCTGGGGGTGAGCAGTTCTTC. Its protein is CASSPPGGEQFF.

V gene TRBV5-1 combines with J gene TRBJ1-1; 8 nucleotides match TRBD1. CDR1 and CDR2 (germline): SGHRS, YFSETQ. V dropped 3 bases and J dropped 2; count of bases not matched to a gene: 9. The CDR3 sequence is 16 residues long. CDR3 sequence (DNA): TGCGCCAGCAGCTGGTGGACAGGGAATCGTAACACTGAAGCTTTCTTT. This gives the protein CASSWWTGNRNTEAFF.

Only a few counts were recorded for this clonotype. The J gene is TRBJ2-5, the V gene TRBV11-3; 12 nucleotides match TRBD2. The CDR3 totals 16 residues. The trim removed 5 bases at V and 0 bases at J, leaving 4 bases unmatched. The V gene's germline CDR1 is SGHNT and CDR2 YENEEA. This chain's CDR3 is CASSARLAGDQETQYF. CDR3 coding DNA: TGTGCCAGCAGCGCGCGACTAGCGGGGGACCAAGAGACCCAGTACTTC.

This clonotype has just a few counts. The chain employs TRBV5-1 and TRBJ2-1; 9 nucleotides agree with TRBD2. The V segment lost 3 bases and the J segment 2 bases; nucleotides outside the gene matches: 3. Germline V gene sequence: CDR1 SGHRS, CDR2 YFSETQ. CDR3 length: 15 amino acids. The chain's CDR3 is CASSYKRGAYNEQFF. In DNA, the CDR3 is TGCGCCAGCAGCTATAAGCGGGGGGCCTACAATGAGCAGTTCTTC.

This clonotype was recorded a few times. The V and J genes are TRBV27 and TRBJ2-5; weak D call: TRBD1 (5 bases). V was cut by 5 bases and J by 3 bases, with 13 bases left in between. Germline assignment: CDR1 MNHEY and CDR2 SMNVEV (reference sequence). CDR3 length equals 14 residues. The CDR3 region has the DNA TGTGCCAGCAGTCCGCTCAGGGCGGAAGAGACCCAGTACTTC. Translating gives CASSPLRAEETQYF.

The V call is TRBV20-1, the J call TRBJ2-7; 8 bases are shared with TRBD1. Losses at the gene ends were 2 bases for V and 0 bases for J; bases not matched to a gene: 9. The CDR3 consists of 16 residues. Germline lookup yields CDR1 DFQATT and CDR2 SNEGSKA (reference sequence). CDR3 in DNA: TGCAGTGCTAGACCTAGTACAGGGGGACGCTCCTACGAGCAGTACTTC. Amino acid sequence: CSARPSTGGRSYEQYF.

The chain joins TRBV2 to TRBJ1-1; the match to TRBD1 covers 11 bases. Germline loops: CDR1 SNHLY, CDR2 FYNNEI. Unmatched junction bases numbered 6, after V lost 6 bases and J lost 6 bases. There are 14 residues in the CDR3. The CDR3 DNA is TGTGCCAGCAGCCTCGGACAGGGGGCTGCTGAAGCTTTCTTT. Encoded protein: CASSLGQGAAEAFF.

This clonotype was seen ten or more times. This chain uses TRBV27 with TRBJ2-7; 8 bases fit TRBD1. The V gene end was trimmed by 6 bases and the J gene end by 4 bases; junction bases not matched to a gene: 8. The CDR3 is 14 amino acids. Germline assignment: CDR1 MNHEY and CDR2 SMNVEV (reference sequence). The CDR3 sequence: CASSPRRQGYEQYF. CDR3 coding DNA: TGTGCCAGCAGCCCCCGGAGACAGGGGTACGAGCAGTACTTC.

CDR3 coding DNA: TGTGCCACCAGTGATCCCCGGACGGCCACTGAAGCTTTCTTT. Translated, it gives CATSDPRTATEAFF. This rearrangement joins TRBV24-1 to TRBJ1-1; D is unresolved. CDR1 and CDR2 (germline): KGHDR, SFDVKD. V gave up 3 bases and J gave up 4 bases, with 11 bases separating them. The CDR3 is 14 residues long.

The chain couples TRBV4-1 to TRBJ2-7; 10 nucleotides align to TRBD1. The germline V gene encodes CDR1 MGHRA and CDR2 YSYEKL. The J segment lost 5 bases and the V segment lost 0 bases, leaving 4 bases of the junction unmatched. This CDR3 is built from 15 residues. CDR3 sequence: CASSQDEGTGDEQYF. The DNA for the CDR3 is TGCGCCAGCAGCCAAGATGAGGGGACAGGGGACGAGCAGTACTTC.

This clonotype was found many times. The CDR3 sequence: CASSPVVTGGYTF. CDR3 sequence (DNA): TGTGCCAGCAGCCCCGTTGTAACAGGTGGCTACACCTTC. The chain employs TRBV28 and TRBJ1-2; a weak D match, TRBD1 (5 bases). Per the germline V gene, CDR1 is MDHEN and CDR2 is SYDVKM. V was cut by 6 bases and J by 7 bases, with 15 bases left in between. The CDR3 runs 13 residues.

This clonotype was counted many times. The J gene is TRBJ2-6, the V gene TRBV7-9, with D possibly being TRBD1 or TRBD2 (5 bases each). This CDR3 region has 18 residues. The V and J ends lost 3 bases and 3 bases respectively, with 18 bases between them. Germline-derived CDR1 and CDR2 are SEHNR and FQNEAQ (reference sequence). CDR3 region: CASSFPGTTTNGANVLTF. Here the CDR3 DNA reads TGTGCCAGCAGCTTCCCCGGGACGACCACAAATGGGGCCAACGTCCTGACTTTC.

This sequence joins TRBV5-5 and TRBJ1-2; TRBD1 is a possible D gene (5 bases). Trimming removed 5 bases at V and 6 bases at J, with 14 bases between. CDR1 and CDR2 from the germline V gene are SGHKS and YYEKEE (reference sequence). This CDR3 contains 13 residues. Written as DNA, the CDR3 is TGTGCCAGCAGAGGTACCAGGGCAAATGGCTACACCTTC. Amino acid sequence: CASRGTRANGYTF.

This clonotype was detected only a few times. The CDR3 DNA reads TGTGCCAGCAGCTTATCTAGCGGGGGGCCCCGTGGGCTTAATGAGCAGTTCTTC. Translation: CASSLSSGGPRGLNEQFF. The genes are TRBV11-2 and TRBJ2-1; 11 nucleotides match TRBD2. The CDR3 totals 18 residues. The ends lost 2 bases at V and 7 bases at J; junction bases unmatched: 13. CDR1 and CDR2 from the germline V gene are SGHAT and FQNNGV.

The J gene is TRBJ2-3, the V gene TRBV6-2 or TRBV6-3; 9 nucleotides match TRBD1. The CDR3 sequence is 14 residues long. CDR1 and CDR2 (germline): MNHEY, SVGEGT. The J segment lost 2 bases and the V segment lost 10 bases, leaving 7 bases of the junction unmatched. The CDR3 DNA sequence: TGTGCCATCCGGGGACAGGGTACCACAGATACGCAGTATTTT. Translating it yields CAIRGQGTTDTQYF.

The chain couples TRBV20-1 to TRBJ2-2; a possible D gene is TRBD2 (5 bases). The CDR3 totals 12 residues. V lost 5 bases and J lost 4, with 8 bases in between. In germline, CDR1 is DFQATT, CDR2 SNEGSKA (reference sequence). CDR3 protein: CSAGRGTGELFF. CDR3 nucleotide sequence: TGCAGTGCTGGTCGGGGCACCGGGGAGCTGTTTTTT.

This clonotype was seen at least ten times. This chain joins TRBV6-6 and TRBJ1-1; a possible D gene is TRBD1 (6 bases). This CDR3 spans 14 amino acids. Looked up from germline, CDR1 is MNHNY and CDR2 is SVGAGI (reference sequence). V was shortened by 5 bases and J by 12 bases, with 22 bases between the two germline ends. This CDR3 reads CASSIPRGQGLSFF. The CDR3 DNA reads TGTGCCAGCAGTATTCCCCGAGGGCAGGGGCTTTCTTTCTTT.

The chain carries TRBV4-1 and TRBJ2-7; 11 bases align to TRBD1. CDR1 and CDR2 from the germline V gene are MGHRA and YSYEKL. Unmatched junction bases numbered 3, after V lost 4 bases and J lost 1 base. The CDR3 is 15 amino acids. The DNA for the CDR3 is TGCGCCAGCAGCCGGGGACAGGGGGTTTCCTACGAGCAGTACTTC. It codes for CASSRGQGVSYEQYF.

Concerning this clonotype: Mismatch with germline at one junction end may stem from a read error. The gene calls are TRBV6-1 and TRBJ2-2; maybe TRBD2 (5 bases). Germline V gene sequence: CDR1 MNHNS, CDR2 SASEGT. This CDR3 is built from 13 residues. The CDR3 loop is CASCEGLDGELFF. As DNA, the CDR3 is TGTGCCAGCTGTGAGGGTTTGGACGGGGAGCTGTTTTTT.

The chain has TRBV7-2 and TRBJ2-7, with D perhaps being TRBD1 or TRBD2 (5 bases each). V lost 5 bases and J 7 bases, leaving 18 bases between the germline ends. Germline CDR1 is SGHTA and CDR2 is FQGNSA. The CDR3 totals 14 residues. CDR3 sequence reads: CASSAGPRVVEQYF. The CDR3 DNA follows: TGTGCCAGCAGCGCGGGCCCCAGGGTTGTGGAGCAGTACTTC.

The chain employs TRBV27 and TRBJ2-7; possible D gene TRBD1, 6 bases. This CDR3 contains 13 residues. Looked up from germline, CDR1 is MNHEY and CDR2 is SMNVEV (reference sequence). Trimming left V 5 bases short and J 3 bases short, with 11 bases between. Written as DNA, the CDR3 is TGTGCCAGCAGTGACGCAGGGGACTACGAGCAGTACTTC. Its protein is CASSDAGDYEQYF.